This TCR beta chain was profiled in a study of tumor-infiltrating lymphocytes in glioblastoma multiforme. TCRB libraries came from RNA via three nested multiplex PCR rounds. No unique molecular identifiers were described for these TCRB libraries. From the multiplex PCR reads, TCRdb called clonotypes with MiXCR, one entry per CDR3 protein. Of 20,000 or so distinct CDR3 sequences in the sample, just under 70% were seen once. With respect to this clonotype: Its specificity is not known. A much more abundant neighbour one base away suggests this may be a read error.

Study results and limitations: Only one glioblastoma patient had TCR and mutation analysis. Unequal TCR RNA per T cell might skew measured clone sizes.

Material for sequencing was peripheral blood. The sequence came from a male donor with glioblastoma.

CDR3 bases: TGTGTCAGCAGCTCTACCGGGACTGACTATGGCTACACCTTC. Protein: CVSSSTGTDYGYTF. The gene calls are TRBV7-8 and TRBJ1-2, with D tentatively TRBD1 (5 bases). In germline, CDR1 is SGHVS, CDR2 FQNEAQ. This CDR3 has 14 residues.